This TCR beta chain was sequenced during a study of response to subunit inactivated influenza vaccine. CDR1 and CDR2 (germline): SGDLS, YYNGEE. The CDR3 is 15 residues long. Losses at the gene ends were 3 bases for V and 7 bases for J; bases not matched to a gene: 8. Study observations and caveats: Only a handful of new T cells, the authors suggested, are recruited with each seasonal influenza vaccination.

This clonotype was picked up a small number of times. Its antigen is undetermined. TCRdb reprocessed the RT-PCR reads via MiXCR and lists one record per CDR3 protein. The sample lists 500,000 or so distinct CDR3 sequences; approximately 15% were seen once. The V call is TRBV9, the J call TRBJ2-7; 12 bases align to TRBD1. The sequences come from CD4+ T cells sorted from PBMCs, collected 23 months after vaccination. This receptor was obtained from a man between 50 and 69 years old who received an inactivated influenza vaccine. CDR3: CASSAPGQGADEQYF. The CDR3 DNA reads as TGTGCCAGCAGCGCCCCGGGACAGGGGGCGGATGAGCAGTACTTC.